This T cell receptor (beta chain) is from a study of blood T cell repertoires in COVID-19. Overall study: Acute and convalescent COVID-19 samples came from the United States, Italy and Spain. PBMCs, B-cell-depleted T cells, or T cells provided the cDNA or gDNA that made up the material.

V shed 0 bases and J 6 bases; nucleotides not matched to a gene: 3. The length of the CDR3 is 15 residues. CDR1 and CDR2 from the germline V gene are SGHRS and YFSETQ. Followed longitudinally, the Seattle patients had been enrolled during active infection. Original methodology: Counts of nucleated cells, estimated from reference gene primer amplification, were obtained. Here immunoSEQ multiplex PCR was the method, and the copy in TCRdb shows in-frame clones only, minus some. From that table come the V and J calls and clone size; the DNA was used to work out D and trimming. Of roughly 410,000 clones listed, about 91% are singletons.

The V call is TRBV5-1, the J call TRBJ1-5, with 10 bases that match TRBD1. The source is a woman aged 40 to 55 with COVID-19, enrolled during active disease. Input material: peripheral blood. The CDR3 DNA is TGCGCCAGCAGCTTGGAGACAGGGGGCCGTCAGCCCCAGCATTTT. Residues: CASSLETGGRQPQHF. Combining the CDR3 with reference TRBV5-1 and TRBJ1-5 gives the whole variable domain KAGVTQTPRYLIKTRGQQVTLSCSPISGHRSVSWYQQTPGQGLQFLFEYFSETQRNKGNFPGRFSGRQFSNSRSEMNVSTLELGDSALYLCASSLETGGRQPQHFGDGTRLSIL.